These 19 T cell receptor beta chains were all obtained from the same sample, sequenced in a study of blood T cells in healthy people across ages (dated by TCRdb to 2013 to 2016). The method was 5' RACE. Instrument on record: Illumina HiSeq 2500. A second PCR of about 6 to 11 cycles was performed with a sample-barcoded 5' primer and a J-beta primer mix. TCRdb's own reprocessing of the public reads used fastp at Q25 and MiXCR and kept productive beta chains. Merged by CDR3 protein, the rows form single entries marked with the most common genes and DNA. Within this sample are about 690,000 distinct CDR3 sequences, with around 43% of them counted one time only. The top ten clones comprise 30% of the sample. Sequences were obtained from blood. Receptors originate from a man older than 75 in good health.

J is TRBJ2-3 and V is TRBV5-1, with 11 positions matching TRBD2. The CDR3 runs to 16 residues. CDR1 is SGHRS and CDR2 is YFSETQ in the germline V gene. V shed 2 bases, J shed 4 bases, and the junction held 6 bases outside the gene matches. DNA for the CDR3: TGCGCCAGCAGCTTTCCTAGCGGGGGGATATCAGATACGCAGTATTTT. Protein: CASSFPSGGISDTQYF.

This clonotype was seen more than once but under ten times. This rearrangement joins TRBV28 to TRBJ2-3; 8 bases align to TRBD1. Germline CDR1 and CDR2: MDHEN and SYDVKM. V lost 5 bases, J lost 4 bases, and 5 bases stayed unmatched. This CDR3 has 14 residues. The CDR3 bases are TGTGCCAGCAGTCAGGGGGCGGGATCAGATACGCAGTATTTT. Translated, it gives CASSQGAGSDTQYF.

This rearrangement joins TRBV7-2 to TRBJ2-1; D gene ambiguous. CDR3 length: 13 residues. V was trimmed by 1 base and J by 9 bases, leaving 10 bases between them. Germline CDR1 is SGHTA and CDR2 is FQGNSA. Here the CDR3 DNA reads TGTGCCAGCAGCTTAGTCGGCAGCGTTGAGCAGTTCTTC. Protein sequence: CASSLVGSVEQFF.

About this clonotype itself: One junction end does not reproduce the germline sequence, and a read error may be involved. The chain recombines TRBV11-3 with TRBJ2-1; tentative D call: TRBD2 (6 bases). Germline-derived CDR1 and CDR2 are SGHNT and YENEEA. This CDR3 comprises 14 residues. CDR3 protein: CASSIGRSYNEQLF. In nucleotides, the CDR3 is TGTGCCAGCAGCATCGGGAGATCCTACAATGAGCAGTTATTC.

CDR3 sequence (DNA): TGCGCCAGCAGCTTTCATCACTCGGAAGAAAAGGGGGAGCAGTACTTC. Translating gives CASSFHHSEEKGEQYF. The chain has TRBV5-1 and TRBJ2-5; a possible D gene is TRBD1 (6 bases). The CDR3 length is 16 residues. Germline assignment: CDR1 SGHRS and CDR2 YFSETQ. The V and J ends lost 2 bases and 11 bases respectively, with 25 bases between them.

DNA for the CDR3: TGCGCCAGCAGCCAAGCGTCCCTCGGGGAGCTGTTTTTT. Amino acids: CASSQASLGELFF. The J gene is TRBJ2-2, the V gene TRBV4-1; D call uncertain. The CDR3 is 13 amino acids. Germline loops: CDR1 MGHRA, CDR2 YSYEKL. V shed 1 base and J shed 7 bases, with 7 bases lying between them.

This clonotype showed up just a few times. The CDR3 DNA sequence: TGCGCCAGCAGTGAGAGGCAGGGTGCGGGGGAGACCCAGTACTTC. Its protein is CASSERQGAGETQYF. This chain joins TRBV10-1 and TRBJ2-5, with D tentatively TRBD2 (6 bases). The V end lost 2 bases, the J end lost 5 bases, and 15 bases lay between the germline ends. The CDR3 length is 15 residues. Per the germline V gene, CDR1 is WNHNN and CDR2 is SYGVQD (reference sequence).

The chain recombines TRBV6-2 or TRBV6-3 with TRBJ1-5; TRBD1 agrees at 7 bases. V lost 6 bases to trimming and J lost 5 bases; unmatched junction nucleotides: 1. The germline CDR1 and CDR2 sequences are MNHEY and SVGEGT. This CDR3 contains 12 residues. The CDR3 loop is CASSQGDQPQHF. Written as DNA, the CDR3 is TGTGCCAGCAGCCAGGGGGATCAGCCCCAGCATTTT.

The chain joins TRBV28 to TRBJ2-3; 16 bases align to TRBD2. Germline V lookup: CDR1 MDHEN, CDR2 SYDVKM. Trimming at V came to 8 bases and at J to 6 bases, leaving 5 bases not matched to a gene. This CDR3 has 15 amino acids. The CDR3 nucleotides are TGTGCCAGCGGGACTAGCGGGAGGGCTTGGGATACGCAGTATTTT. This codes for CASGTSGRAWDTQYF.

This clonotype was counted a few times. V usage is TRBV5-1 and J usage is TRBJ2-1; D remains unclear. Germline loops: CDR1 SGHRS, CDR2 YFSETQ. The CDR3 covers 15 residues. The V end was cut by 0 bases, the J end by 8 bases, with 15 bases between. For the CDR3, the DNA is TGCGCCAGCAGCTTGGCCGGTATGGAAAGGGATGAGCAGTTCTTC. This encodes CASSLAGMERDEQFF.

The rearrangement joins TRBV20-1 to TRBJ1-5; 7 positions agree with TRBD1. The CDR3 runs to 17 residues. Germline values: CDR1 DFQATT, CDR2 SNEGSKA (reference sequence). V shed 1 base and J 0 bases; nucleotides not matched to a gene: 9. The CDR3 is CSARGRTGLNSNQPQHF. The CDR3 region has the DNA TGCAGTGCTAGAGGCCGGACAGGACTTAATAGCAATCAGCCCCAGCATTTT.

The chain couples TRBV4-2 to TRBJ2-7; 13 bases map to TRBD2. Trimming cost V 1 base and J 4 bases; bases outside gene matches: 1. The length of the CDR3 is 15 residues. CDR1 and CDR2 from the germline V gene are LGHNA and YNFKEQ. The CDR3 sequence is CASSQGTSGRYEQYF. The CDR3 nucleotides are TGTGCCAGCAGCCAAGGGACTAGCGGGAGATACGAGCAGTACTTC.

This clonotype was counted a few times. The rearrangement uses TRBV4-1 and TRBJ1-2, with 7 bases aligning to TRBD1. V was pared by 2 bases and J by 8 bases, with 11 bases of the junction left unmatched. The CDR3 sequence is 15 residues long. Germline loops: CDR1 MGHRA, CDR2 YSYEKL. The CDR3 DNA sequence: TGCGCCAGCAGCCAACCCAGACAGGGTCCAAAGGGCTACACCTTC. The encoded protein is CASSQPRQGPKGYTF.

This clonotype was detected many times. A much larger clone differs from this one at a single base, so this may be a read error. The V and J genes are TRBV7-2 and TRBJ2-7; 12 nucleotides match TRBD1. The germline CDR1 and CDR2 sequences are SGHTA and FQGNSA. The CDR3 covers 15 residues. The V segment lost 2 bases and the J segment 7 bases; nucleotides outside the gene matches: 6. The CDR3 DNA is TGTGCCAGCAGCTTAACGGGACAGGGGGCCAATGAGCAGTACTTC. Encoded protein: CASSLTGQGANEQYF.

V gene TRBV11-2 combines with J gene TRBJ1-5, with TRBD1 matching 11 bases. V shed 6 bases and J 5 bases; nucleotides not matched to a gene: 3. The germline V gene encodes CDR1 SGHAT and CDR2 FQNNGV. The CDR3 loop spans 14 amino acids. The CDR3 loop reads CASSGTGGYQPQHF. The CDR3 region has the DNA TGTGCCAGCAGTGGGACAGGGGGATATCAGCCCCAGCATTTT.

The chain couples TRBV27 to TRBJ2-1; 10 bases are a match to TRBD2. This CDR3 is built from 20 residues. Germline CDR1 is MNHEY and CDR2 is SMNVEV (reference sequence). Trimming at V came to 6 bases and at J to 0 bases, leaving 17 bases not matched to a gene. As DNA, the CDR3 is TGTGCCAGCAGAAAGATTTACGTGGCTAGCGGGGGTAGCTCCTACAATGAGCAGTTCTTC. Its protein is CASRKIYVASGGSSYNEQFF.

A remark on this clonotype: With a much larger clone just one base away, this may be a read error. As DNA, the CDR3 is TGTGCCAGCAGCTCGGCGGGGGAGGAGCGCACTAGTACGCAGTATTTT. It yields the protein CASSSAGEERTSTQYF. V gene TRBV7-2 combines with J gene TRBJ2-3; 7 nucleotides agree with TRBD2. Unmatched junction bases numbered 15, after V lost 4 bases and J lost 8 bases. Germline loops: CDR1 SGHTA, CDR2 FQGNSA. This CDR3 contains 16 residues.

A note on this clonotype: The junction and the germline gene differ at one end; a read error may be behind it. CDR3 sequence (DNA): TGTGCCTGCAGCCACAAATTGCCTTCCTCCTACGAGCAGTACTTC. It encodes CACSHKLPSSYEQYF. The genes are TRBV6-5 and TRBJ2-7; D not certain. Germline loops: CDR1 MNHEY, CDR2 SVGAGI. The CDR3 has 15 residues.

This chain connects TRBV7-2 to TRBJ1-6; D ambiguous. Trimming took off 0 bases at V and 6 bases at J, with 6 bases between the two ends. The germline gives CDR1 SGHTA, CDR2 FQGNSA. The CDR3 is made up of 14 amino acids. In DNA form, the CDR3 reads TGTGCCAGCAGCTTAGCGCATACTAATTCACCCCTCCACTTT. It codes for CASSLAHTNSPLHF.